This paragraph covers one T cell receptor (beta chain) sequence. The antigen remains unidentified. Repertoires were generated with immunoSEQ multiplex PCR, while TCRdb's copy carries only in-frame clones and drops some. This sample has thousands of clones, with 75% to 90% found just once. The data belong to a study of Tregs in tolerant kidney transplant recipients. CD4+CD25+CD127- Tregs, CD4+CD25- non-Tregs, CD4 and CD8 cells were sorted. An overnight rest at 37°C with about 200 IU/ml IL-2 preceded regulatory T cell sorting from thawed PBMCs. General study points: Biological reproducibility was not directly addressed in this study. Antigen-driven expansion was suggested because donor-specific Tregs expanded more than all Tregs in tolerant patients.

Per the germline V gene, CDR1 is LGHNA and CDR2 is YNFKEQ. This CDR3 is built from 15 residues. V dropped 3 bases and J dropped 9; count of bases not matched to a gene: 4. This TCR was recovered from a human donor who received a combined kidney and bone marrow transplant. The source material was Tregs from blood, sampled before the transplant. The chain employs TRBV4-2 and TRBJ2-2, with 13 bases aligning to TRBD2. In DNA, the CDR3 is TGTGCCAGCAGCCAGGGGACTAGCGGGGCCCGGGAGCTGTTTTTT. This translates into CASSQGTSGARELFF.